These T cell receptor beta chains were read from a single sample in a study. TCRdb reprocessed the RT-PCR reads via MiXCR and lists one record per CDR3 protein. This table holds hundreds of thousands of distinct CDR3 sequences, 14% found once. Sample: memory CD4+ T cells from blood. All receptors derive from a female donor in good health, serving as a healthy control. The CDR3 runs from the conserved cysteine through the conserved F or W. D genes are given only for firm matches. Not every row has a clone size; where given, it reads once, few, many or a size class.

j_call d_call clone_size v_call cdr3_nt cdr3_aa
TRBJ2-2 TRBD2 few TRBV7-2 TGTGCCAGCAGCTCGGGACTAGCGGGAATAAACACCGGGGAGCTGTTTTTT CASSSGLAGINTGELFF
TRBJ2-3 . few TRBV28 TGTGCCAGCAGTTTATTCGGGGGAGACCCCACAGATACGCAGTATTTT CASSLFGGDPTDTQYF
TRBJ2-1 . many TRBV7-2 TGTGCCAGCAGCTTAGAAAGCGGCTGGAATGAGCAGTTCTTC CASSLESGWNEQFF
TRBJ1-3 . . TRBV3-1 TGTGCCAGCAGAGCCTCCGAAGGGTTTGCTGGAAACACCATATATTTT CASRASEGFAGNTIYF
TRBJ2-1 . few TRBV3-1 TGTGCCAGCAGCCAAGAGGGAGCCTACAATGAGCAGTTCTTC CASSQEGAYNEQFF
TRBJ2-7 TRBD2 few TRBV6-2/TRBV6-3 TGTGCCAGCAGTTACACGGGGACTATACTCTACGAGCAGTACTTC CASSYTGTILYEQYF
TRBJ2-7 . . TRBV20-1 TGCAGTGCTATATCTAAGCGGGCCTACGAGCAGTACTTC CSAISKRAYEQYF
TRBJ2-2 TRBD1 few TRBV19 TGTGCCAGTAGGGACAGGGGGAACACCGGGGAGCTGTTTTTT CASRDRGNTGELFF
TRBJ2-7 . few TRBV11-2 TGTGCCAGCAGCGGGGACATCTACGAGCAGTACTTC CASSGDIYEQYF
TRBJ2-2 . . TRBV5-6 TGTGCCAGCAGCTTGGGAAGACTCGGGGAGCTGTTTTTT CASSLGRLGELFF
TRBJ2-1 . few TRBV6-5 TGTGCCAGCAGTTACTCTCCAGGCGTGGGTGAGCAGTTCTTC CASSYSPGVGEQFF
TRBJ2-1 TRBD2 . TRBV2 TGTGCCAGCAGAAGCGGGGGGGCCGGTCTTAAGTTCTTC CASRSGGAGLKFF
TRBJ2-7 TRBD1 few TRBV5-1 TGCGCCAGCAGCTTGGTGTCAGGGGGCAACTACGAGCAGTACTTC CASSLVSGGNYEQYF
TRBJ1-2 TRBD1 . TRBV4-3 TGCGCCAGCAGCCAAGGGGACAGGGCGTATGGCTACACCTTC CASSQGDRAYGYTF
TRBJ1-5 . . TRBV6-1 TGTGCCAGCAGTGAGCTTGTGGGCCAGCCCCAGCATTTT CASSELVGQPQHF